The source of this TCR beta chain is a study of Graves' ophthalmopathy and Graves' hyperthyroidism. Study background: There was a collection of peripheral blood at initial diagnosis, before any treatment.

General study points: Blood also carried most expanded thyroid clonotypes exceeding 0.001 frequency.

Amplified material comprised TCR beta CDR3 regions derived from RNA transcripts. First-round RT-PCR employed HTBI primers, with a second-round multiplex PCR after it. TCRdb passed the multiplex PCR reads through MiXCR, listing each CDR3 protein once. This sample has 500,000 to 700,000 distinct CDR3 sequences, with 22% found just once. Trimming took 7 bases from V and 7 from J, leaving 10 bases between them. This CDR3 has 11 residues. Germline CDR1 and CDR2: MNHNS and SASEGT. New diagnoses, under 2 months' duration, and ages 18 to 65 characterized the hyperthyroidism patients. The study excluded patients with other autoimmune diseases, uncontrolled infections, pregnancy or lactation. As concerns this clonotype: Antigen: not known.

The receptor comes from a woman between 18 and 30 years old with stable Graves' hyperthyroidism. Some clones in this sample may be carry-over from other donors' samples. The chain is built from TRBV6-1 and TRBJ2-5; a possible D gene is TRBD2 (5 bases). The source material was peripheral blood. CDR3 DNA: TGTGCCAGCAAACGTGAGGGGACCCAGTACTTC. Translating gives CASKREGTQYF.